This paragraph covers one TCR beta chain sequence. The sample belongs to a study of blood T cell repertoires in COVID-19. Study context: Sites in the United States, Italy and Spain provided acute and convalescent COVID-19 samples. From T cells, B-cell-depleted T cells, or PBMCs came the material, which was cDNA or gDNA.

The method was immunoSEQ multiplex PCR; TCRdb's version includes in-frame clones alone and lacks a portion of them. Of 300,000 or so clones detected, approximately 89% appear once; the ten largest clones hold over 2%. Germline V gives CDR1 SGHRS, CDR2 YFSETQ. The CDR3 runs to 16 residues. J lost 3 bases, V lost 1 base, and 8 bases had no gene match. Material for sequencing was peripheral blood. The chain uses TRBV5-1 and TRBJ2-7; 9 nucleotides agree with TRBD1. The sequence was collected from a woman aged 25 to 39 with COVID-19, enrolled during active disease. The CDR3 spells CASSLLSGTGIYEQYF. The CDR3 DNA reads as TGCGCCAGCAGCTTGCTCTCGGGGACAGGGATCTACGAGCAGTACTTC.